The 23 T cell receptor beta chains below were found in one sample sequenced in a study of T cells in Graves' hyperthyroidism and ophthalmopathy. The CDR3 regions of TCR beta were amplified from RNA transcripts. The primer set for the first-round RT-PCR of the TCR CDR3 was HTBI. TCRdb reprocessed the multiplex PCR reads via MiXCR and lists one record per CDR3 protein. This sample has about 840,000 distinct CDR3 sequences; more than 30% occur once, and the top ten carry 7.5% to 9.5%. The specimen was blood. The receptor set was obtained from a man younger than 35 with Graves' hyperthyroidism.

This chain links TRBV2 with TRBJ1-5, with TRBD1 identical over 7 bases. With V trimmed by 6 bases and J by 14 bases, 4 bases remained unmatched. The germline V gene encodes CDR1 SNHLY and CDR2 FYNNEI. CDR3 length: 10 amino acids. The CDR3: CASRTGYEHF. CDR3 in DNA: TGTGCCAGCAGGACAGGGTACGAGCATTTT.

CDR3 amino acids: CASDTPGGNQPQHF. The CDR3 DNA reads TGCGCCAGTGATACTCCTGGCGGGAATCAGCCCCAGCATTTT. The V gene is TRBV5-1, the J gene TRBJ1-5; D unresolved. This CDR3 has 14 residues. Germline V lookup: CDR1 SGHRS, CDR2 YFSETQ. Trimming shortened V by 8 bases and J by 4 bases, and 16 bases separated the two germline ends.

The chain couples TRBV7-9 to TRBJ2-7; D possibly corresponds to TRBD2 (7 bases). The CDR3 totals 15 residues. With 3 bases removed from V and 4 bases from J, the gap between germline ends came to 16 bases. The germline V gene has CDR1 SEHNR and CDR2 FQNEAQ (reference sequence). CDR3 in DNA: TGTGCCAGCAGCTTCCCACAGGGAGGGACTTACGAGCAGTACTTC. Its translation: CASSFPQGGTYEQYF.

The table lists this clonotype with a few counts. V gene TRBV10-3 combines with J gene TRBJ2-5; 14 bases match TRBD2. The ends lost 10 bases at V and 5 bases at J; junction bases unmatched: 9. The CDR3 consists of 15 residues. The germline gives CDR1 ENHRY, CDR2 SYGVKD. The CDR3 region has the DNA TGTGCCAGCACCCGACTAGCGGGGGGGCCGGAGACCCAGTACTTC. Amino acids: CASTRLAGGPETQYF.

Ten or more counts support this clonotype. The chain joins TRBV2 to TRBJ1-1; no reliable D call. CDR3 size: 15 residues. Germline V lookup: CDR1 SNHLY, CDR2 FYNNEI. Trimming removed 7 bases at V and 2 bases at J, with 17 bases between. CDR3 loop: CASTEDVGGNTEAFF. As DNA, the CDR3 is TGTGCCAGCACCGAAGACGTGGGAGGAAACACTGAAGCTTTCTTT.

Of note for this clonotype: This CDR3 is missing its conserved last phenylalanine or tryptophan, likely due to a read error. The DNA is left out, because the CDR3 cannot be placed on it with certainty; the CDR3 is given as TCRdb lists it. The chain has TRBV25-1 and TRBJ1-6; whether TRBD1, the table's D call, matches the DNA was not checked. Looked up from germline, CDR1 is MGHDK and CDR2 is SYGVNS. The CDR3 numbers 14 amino acids, ends counted. The chain's CDR3 is CASSDGKGNSPLQS.

Concerning this clonotype: A read error may be the cause here, since a much bigger clone is one base away. V and J are TRBV9 and TRBJ1-3, with 7 bases aligning to TRBD1. J lost 12 bases, V lost 1 base, and 7 bases had no gene match. The CDR3 is 13 residues long. CDR1 is SGDLS and CDR2 is YYNGEE in the germline V gene. The CDR3 nucleotides read TGTGCCAGCAGCGTAAGACAGGGATCAAGCATATATTTT. Translated, it gives CASSVRQGSSIYF. Together with reference TRBV9 and TRBJ1-3, the CDR3 gives the full variable domain: DSGVTQTPKHLITATGQRVTLRCSPRSGDLSVYWYQQSLDQGLQFLIQYYNGEERAKGNILERFSAQQFPDLHSELNLSSLELGDSALYFCASSVRQGSSIYFGEGSWLTVV.

This chain links TRBV9 with TRBJ2-7; 10 nucleotides match TRBD1. V lost 4 bases, J lost 1 base, and 8 bases stayed unmatched. There are 16 residues in the CDR3. Germline V gene data show CDR1 as SGDLS and CDR2 as YYNGEE. The DNA of the CDR3 is TGTGCCAGCAGCTCAGAAGGACAGGGGGGTTCCTACGAGCAGTACTTC. It is translated as CASSSEGQGGSYEQYF.

About this clonotype: A clone one base away is much larger, so this may be a read error. The chain joins TRBV7-9 to TRBJ2-5; no clear D gene. Germline-derived CDR1 and CDR2 are SEHNR and FQNEAQ (reference sequence). This CDR3 is built from 14 residues. Trimming left V 8 bases short and J 1 base short, with 14 bases between. The CDR3 sequence: CASAQSTPQETQYF. The CDR3 DNA follows: TGTGCCAGCGCTCAGAGTACACCCCAAGAGACCCAGTACTTC.

The chain links TRBV7-2 to TRBJ1-2, with D unresolved. CDR1 is SGHTA, CDR2 FQGNSA, per germline. Trimming left V 6 bases short and J 0 bases short, with 14 bases between. The CDR3 has 15 residues. CDR3 loop: CASRDADSSNYGYTF. CDR3 bases: TGTGCCAGCAGAGACGCAGATAGCTCTAACTATGGCTACACCTTC.

The chain recombines TRBV4-1 with TRBJ1-1; TRBD1 matches 7 bases. The CDR3 is 15 amino acids. Losses at the gene ends were 3 bases for V and 3 bases for J; bases not matched to a gene: 7. CDR1 and CDR2 (germline): MGHRA, YSYEKL. CDR3 sequence (DNA): TGCGCCAGCAGCCATCTCCTTGACAGGGACACTGAAGCTTTCTTT. Amino acid sequence: CASSHLLDRDTEAFF.

This clonotype appeared a few times. V and J are TRBV6-5 and TRBJ1-6; D is uncertain. Germline assignment: CDR1 MNHEY and CDR2 SVGAGI. Trimming took off 1 base at V and 6 bases at J, with 13 bases between the two ends. The CDR3 is 16 amino acids. The CDR3 region is CASSYWQRNVNSPLHF. DNA for the CDR3: TGTGCCAGCAGTTACTGGCAGAGAAACGTTAATTCACCCCTCCACTTT.

This clonotype appeared a few times. The chain carries TRBV19 and TRBJ2-2; 7 bases align to TRBD1. Germline lookup yields CDR1 LNHDA and CDR2 SQIVND (reference sequence). V was clipped by 7 bases and J by 5 bases; unmatched bases: 7. CDR3 length: 14 amino acids. The CDR3 DNA reads TGTGCCAGTAAACAAGGGGGCGTAACCGGGGAGCTGTTTTTT. Translation: CASKQGGVTGELFF.

The V gene is TRBV10-2, the J gene TRBJ1-2; D not resolved. Germline CDR1 is WSHSY and CDR2 is SAAADI. This CDR3 spans 12 amino acids. V lost 7 bases and J lost 4, with 10 bases in between. CDR3 DNA: TGCGCCAGCACCTCCCGTGGCTATGGCTACACCTTC. The encoded protein is CASTSRGYGYTF.

This clonotype has a handful of counts. The chain couples TRBV12-3 or TRBV12-4 to TRBJ2-7; 7 bases match TRBD1. The junction had 9 bases not matched to a gene; V was cut back by 4 bases and J by 6 bases. The CDR3 sequence is 14 residues long. The CDR3 nucleotides read TGTGCCAGCAGTTCTACAGGGGACCTTTCCGAGCAGTACTTC. Protein: CASSSTGDLSEQYF.

As to this clonotype: Relative to the germline gene, one junction end is altered; a read error may explain this. CDR3 in amino acids: CASSLSRNTKGKLFF. DNA of the CDR3: TGTGCTAGCAGCTTATCCAGGAATACTAAGGGAAAACTGTTTTTT. The chain joins TRBV7-7 to TRBJ1-4; D unresolved. Germline V gives CDR1 SSHAT, CDR2 FNYEAQ (reference sequence). CDR3 length: 15 residues.

At least ten counts were recorded for this clonotype. DNA for the CDR3: TGCGCCAGCAGCCCTCTAGCGGGGGGGCAAGAGACCCAGTACTTC. Protein sequence: CASSPLAGGQETQYF. J is TRBJ2-5 and V is TRBV10-2; TRBD2 agrees at 12 bases. Germline V lookup: CDR1 WSHSY, CDR2 SAAADI. Germline trimming cut 6 bases from V and 2 bases from J; bases unmatched to any gene: 4. This CDR3 has 15 amino acids.

This chain connects TRBV20-1 to TRBJ2-2; possible D gene TRBD2, 6 bases. Trimming stripped 7 bases from V and 6 bases from J, with 12 bases between. CDR3 size: 12 residues. Germline V gene data show CDR1 as DFQATT and CDR2 as SNEGSKA (reference sequence). The CDR3 spells CSGTPGAGELFF. The DNA for the CDR3 is TGCAGTGGTACCCCGGGGGCCGGGGAGCTGTTTTTT.

The chain uses TRBV10-3 and TRBJ2-7; D is uncertain. Trimming cost V 10 bases and J 5 bases, with 30 bases left between them. The CDR3 loop spans 17 amino acids. Germline lookup yields CDR1 ENHRY and CDR2 SYGVKD. The CDR3 bases are TGTGCCAGCGCCCTAGAACCGGGCCCCTGGAAAATCCACGAGCAGTACTTC. Amino acid sequence: CASALEPGPWKIHEQYF.

This rearrangement joins TRBV6-5 to TRBJ1-1, with a possible D match to TRBD1 (6 bases). Germline CDR1 and CDR2: MNHEY and SVGAGI. This CDR3 is 15 amino acids long. V lost 0 bases to trimming and J lost 2 bases, with 10 bases between them. CDR3 loop: CASSYSQGRNTEAFF. In nucleotides, the CDR3 is TGTGCCAGCAGTTACTCACAGGGACGTAACACTGAAGCTTTCTTT.

This clonotype was seen just once. V and J are TRBV7-9 and TRBJ2-5; unclear D gene. The CDR3 length is 15 residues. Looked up from germline, CDR1 is SEHNR and CDR2 is FQNEAQ (reference sequence). V lost 2 bases to trimming and J lost 9 bases, with 19 bases between them. The CDR3 DNA reads as TGTGCCAGCAGCTTAATGCTGGCGAGCAATCAGCCCCAGTACTTC. Protein: CASSLMLASNQPQYF.

This clonotype has only one observation. The chain carries TRBV15 and TRBJ2-7; a possible D gene is TRBD1 (5 bases). V was pared by 3 bases and J by 2 bases, with 14 bases between. The CDR3 has 15 amino acids. The germline CDR1 and CDR2 sequences are LNHNV and YYDKDF (reference sequence). CDR3 DNA sequence: TGTGCCACCAGCAGCTTCGATGGGGCAGCCTACGAGCAGTACTTC. It encodes CATSSFDGAAYEQYF. The full variable domain, with the rest looked up from reference TRBV15 and TRBJ2-7, is DAMVIQNPRYQVTQFGKPVTLSCSQTLNHNVMYWYQQKSSQAPKLLFHYYDKDFNNEADTPDNFQSRRPNTSFCFLDIRSPGLGDTAMYLCATSSFDGAAYEQYFGPGTRLTVT.

This clonotype has a count of ten or more. J is TRBJ2-5 and V is TRBV29-1; either TRBD1 or TRBD2 may fit D (6 bases each). Trimming left V 2 bases short and J 8 bases short, with 12 bases between. This CDR3 region has 12 residues. Germline V CDR1 and CDR2: SQVTM, ANQGSEA. CDR3 bases: TGCAGCGTTGAACTGGGGGCGGGAACCCAGTACTTC. Translation: CSVELGAGTQYF.